The 11 T cell receptor beta chains reported below all come from one sample, sequenced in a study of PD-L1 blockade in urothelial cancer. Libraries were prepared by immunoSEQ multiplex PCR; TCRdb keeps only in-frame clonotypes and omits some of them. The sample carries about 130,000 clones, about 82% recorded once. Time point meaning: peripheral blood 6 weeks after treatment start. Sequences were derived from PBMCs, sampled around atezolizumab (anti-PD-L1) treatment. The origin of the receptors is a man aged 50 to 60 with urothelial cancer.

The chain links TRBV6-1 to TRBJ1-2, with D possibly TRBD1 on 6 matching bases. The CDR3 has 14 residues. With 1 base removed from V and 7 bases from J, the gap between germline ends came to 13 bases. Germline CDR1 reads MNHNS; CDR2 reads SASEGT. CDR3 DNA sequence: TGTGCCAGCAGTGAAGTACGGGACAATCGTGGCTACACCTTC. Protein product: CASSEVRDNRGYTF.

This chain links TRBV9 with TRBJ2-1, with 7 bases matching TRBD2. The CDR3 totals 14 residues. Germline-derived CDR1 and CDR2 are SGDLS and YYNGEE. V was pared by 2 bases and J by 5 bases, with 4 bases of the junction left unmatched. The CDR3: CASSVLAENNEQFF. CDR3 in DNA: TGTGCCAGCAGCGTCCTAGCGGAAAACAATGAGCAGTTCTTC. Full variable domain (outside the CDR3, taken from reference TRBV9 and TRBJ2-1): DSGVTQTPKHLITATGQRVTLRCSPRSGDLSVYWYQQSLDQGLQFLIQYYNGEERAKGNILERFSAQQFPDLHSELNLSSLELGDSALYFCASSVLAENNEQFFGPGTRLTVL.

The chain is built from TRBV21-1 and TRBJ2-7; the DNA was not used to check the table's D call, TRBD2. TRBV21-1 counts as a pseudogene. This CDR3 has 15 residues. CDR3 bases: TGTGCCAGCAGCAGGGCAGAGGTGGGGGGGTACGAGCAGTACTTC. This translates into CASSRAEVGGYEQYF.

The rearrangement links TRBV6-1 to TRBJ2-3; TRBD1 is a possible D gene (5 bases). The germline gives CDR1 MNHNS, CDR2 SASEGT. The V gene lost 2 bases and the J gene lost 0 bases, with 6 bases spanning the gap. The CDR3 is 14 residues long. The CDR3, as DNA: TGTGCCAGCAGTGAAAGGGGCAGCACAGATACGCAGTATTTT. Translation gives CASSERGSTDTQYF.

The chain recombines TRBV11-2 with TRBJ1-6, with a tentative D call TRBD1 (5 bases). Germline V gives CDR1 SGHAT, CDR2 FQNNGV. The V and J ends lost 3 bases and 7 bases respectively, with 13 bases between them. This CDR3 is 15 amino acids long. The CDR3 region is CASSFHIGGNSPLHF. In nucleotides, the CDR3 is TGTGCCAGCAGCTTTCATATCGGGGGGAATTCACCCCTCCACTTT.

The gene calls are TRBV9 and TRBJ2-1; D gene ambiguous. CDR1 and CDR2 from the germline V gene are SGDLS and YYNGEE. The germline V and J ends were trimmed by 4 bases and 7 bases, with 21 bases remaining between them. The CDR3 covers 16 residues. The CDR3 coding sequence is TGTGCCAGCAGCTCCACCCCCCAACCCGGTAGTAATGAGCAGTTCTTC. Its protein is CASSSTPQPGSNEQFF. The full variable domain, with the rest looked up from reference TRBV9 and TRBJ2-1, is DSGVTQTPKHLITATGQRVTLRCSPRSGDLSVYWYQQSLDQGLQFLIQYYNGEERAKGNILERFSAQQFPDLHSELNLSSLELGDSALYFCASSSTPQPGSNEQFFGPGTRLTVL.

The gene calls are TRBV5-1 and TRBJ2-7; 10 bases line up with TRBD2. Trimming took 4 bases from V and 2 from J; bases not matched to a gene: 6. Germline-derived CDR1 and CDR2 are SGHRS and YFSETQ. CDR3 size: 15 residues. The CDR3 bases are TGCGCCAGCAGCCGTGGGACTAGCGAAGCCTACGAGCAGTACTTC. It translates to CASSRGTSEAYEQYF.

This clone occurred a few times. The rearrangement joins TRBV7-3 to TRBJ2-3; weak D call: TRBD2 (5 bases). Germline assignment: CDR1 SGHTA and CDR2 FQGTGA. This CDR3 is 13 amino acids long. The ends were cut back, 5 bases at V and 2 bases at J, with 8 bases in the middle. The CDR3 DNA is TGTGCCAGCAGCAGGACTTCCACAGATACGCAGTATTTT. Translating it yields CASSRTSTDTQYF.

The CDR3 DNA is TGTGCCAGCCGACGGACAGCTCCCTCTGGAAACACCATATATTTT. This sequence encodes CASRRTAPSGNTIYF. This rearrangement joins TRBV18 to TRBJ1-3; D is perhaps TRBD1 (6 bases). The CDR3 runs 15 residues. Germline V gene sequence: CDR1 KGHSH, CDR2 LQKENI. V lost 8 bases and J 0 bases, leaving 14 bases between the germline ends. The full variable domain, with the rest looked up from reference TRBV18 and TRBJ1-3, is NAGVMQNPRHLVRRRGQEARLRCSPMKGHSHVYWYRQLPEEGLKFMVYLQKENIIDESGMPKERFSAEFPKEGPSILRIQQVVRGDSAAYFCASRRTAPSGNTIYFGEGSWLTVV.

The table lists this clone with a few counts. The CDR3 DNA is TGTGCCAGTAGTATAGGGAGCTCTTCCAAAAGTACGCAGTATTTT. Encoded protein: CASSIGSSSKSTQYF. This rearrangement joins TRBV19 to TRBJ2-3; D is unclear. This CDR3 has 15 residues. Per the germline V gene, CDR1 is LNHDA and CDR2 is SQIVND (reference sequence). Trimming pared 1 base from V and 8 bases from J, leaving 16 bases between. Supplemented by reference TRBV19 and TRBJ2-3, the full variable domain reads DGGITQSPKYLFRKEGQNVTLSCEQNLNHDAMYWYRQDPGQGLRLIYYSQIVNDFQKGDIAEGYSVSREKKESFPLTVTSAQKNPTAFYLCASSIGSSSKSTQYFGPGTRLTVL.

This clone was counted a single time. The rearrangement uses TRBV6-1 and TRBJ2-1; 8 nucleotides align to TRBD2. Germline lookup yields CDR1 MNHNS and CDR2 SASEGT. This CDR3 is 14 amino acids long. The V and J ends lost 5 bases and 7 bases, in that order; junction bases with no gene match: 7. CDR3 nucleotide sequence: TGTGCCAGCAGTCTACTAGCGGTCAATAATGAGCAGTTCTTC. Translation: CASSLLAVNNEQFF.